The sequence of this TCR beta chain was determined in a study of T cell repertoires in cytomegalovirus infection. Turning to the study itself: The public TCR beta signatures pointed to both CMV infection and matching HLA type.

Germline CDR1 reads SNHLY; CDR2 reads FYNNEI. Trimming removed 3 bases from V and 0 bases from J, with 9 bases in between. The CDR3 has 14 amino acids. Study conclusions and caveats: Accumulated public TCR beta family frequency recognized individuals carrying CMV together with the relevant HLA. The study found HLA-C-restricted CMV-specific TCR beta clonotypes dominating the ex vivo response.

TCRdb reprocessed the reads via MiXCR and lists one record per CDR3 protein. The sample yields roughly 120,000 distinct CDR3 sequences, roughly 32% seen once. Concerning this clonotype: Antigen unknown.

The clonotype was recovered from a human donor in good health (CMV status not recorded). Some clones in this sample may be carry-over from other donors' samples. The chain is built from TRBV2 and TRBJ2-7, with D perhaps matching TRBD1 (5 bases). Sequenced here: CD8+ T cells from cultured PBMCs, sampled from culture after CMV antigen stimulation. Here the CDR3 reads CASSDPDTSYEQYF. In DNA, the CDR3 is TGTGCCAGCAGTGACCCGGACACCTCCTACGAGCAGTACTTC. The entire variable domain, with the rest obtained from reference TRBV2 and TRBJ2-7, is as follows: EPEVTQTPSHQVTQMGQEVILRCVPISNHLYFYWYRQILGQKVEFLVSFYNNEISEKSEIFDDQFSVERPDGSNFTLKIRSTKLEDSAMYFCASSDPDTSYEQYFGPGTRLTVT.